The present T cell receptor beta chain was sequenced within a study of T-cell memory formation after mild COVID-19. The CDR3 consists of 13 residues. Germline values: CDR1 LGHNA, CDR2 YNFKEQ. The V gene lost 8 bases and the J gene lost 0 bases, with 7 bases spanning the gap. One entry per CDR3 protein, called by TCRdb with MiXCR from the 5' RACE reads. Among approximately 300,000 distinct CDR3 sequences listed, 15% to 20% were seen once. V and J are TRBV4-2 and TRBJ1-4; D not resolved. This sequence originates from a man younger than 35 who had mild COVID-19 (a few samples of this study predate the infection). Cell type and time point are not known. Sequencing used PBMCs or a T cell subset sorted from them (not recorded which). The CDR3 DNA sequence: TGTGCCAGCCGGCGGGCAACTAATGAAAAACTGTTTTTT. This gives the protein CASRRATNEKLFF.